The 6 T cell receptor beta chains presented below share a single source sample, sequenced in a study of blood T cell repertoires in COVID-19. Using immunoSEQ multiplex PCR, the repertoire was profiled, and TCRdb retains in-frame clones only, with some absent. The table includes about 430,000 clones, roughly 89% detected once. Source material: peripheral blood. These receptors originate from a man aged 18 to 35 with COVID-19, enrolled during active disease.

The chain couples TRBV28 to TRBJ2-7; D is possibly TRBD1 (5 bases). CDR1 is MDHEN, CDR2 SYDVKM, per germline. V lost 3 bases and J lost 4, with 13 bases in between. The length of the CDR3 is 14 residues. This chain's CDR3 is CASSFPGKFYEQYF. The CDR3 DNA sequence: TGTGCCAGCAGTTTCCCAGGGAAGTTTTACGAGCAGTACTTC.

This clone came up a few times. This chain connects TRBV19 to TRBJ2-1; TRBD2 matches at 14 bases. The CDR3 is 18 residues long. CDR1 is LNHDA, CDR2 SQIVND, per germline (reference sequence). Unmatched junction bases numbered 10, after V lost 3 bases and J lost 6 bases. The CDR3 is CASSMRLAGGVSGNEQFF. As DNA, the CDR3 is TGTGCCAGTAGTATGAGACTAGCGGGGGGGGTTTCTGGCAATGAGCAGTTCTTC.

CDR3 DNA sequence: TGTGCCAGCAGCTACTCGGGGAGGGAGACCCAGTACTTC. The encoded protein is CASSYSGRETQYF. This chain connects TRBV5-4 to TRBJ2-5; D might be TRBD2 (6 bases). Trimming removed 3 bases at V and 5 bases at J, with 11 bases between. Germline V gives CDR1 SGHNT, CDR2 YYREEE (reference sequence). This CDR3 is 13 amino acids long.

The rearrangement joins TRBV3-1 (or the pseudogene TRBV3-2) to TRBJ1-1; possible D gene TRBD1, 6 bases. Germline V gene lookup returns CDR1 LGHDT and CDR2 YNNKEL (reference sequence). V was pared by 2 bases and J by 11 bases, with 12 bases between. The CDR3 is 12 amino acids. CDR3 loop: CASSQTQGYAFF. The CDR3 DNA sequence: TGTGCCAGCAGCCAAACACAGGGATACGCTTTCTTT.

The chain links TRBV5-1 to TRBJ1-3, with D possibly matching TRBD1 (5 bases). The length of the CDR3 is 17 residues. The germline CDR1 and CDR2 sequences are SGHRS and YFSETQ. V shed 4 bases and J shed 1 base, with 18 bases lying between them. CDR3 sequence (DNA): TGCGCCAGCAGCCCCGGGGGTTGGGGAGGATCTGGAAACACCATATATTTT. This codes for CASSPGGWGGSGNTIYF.

The chain has TRBV5-4 and TRBJ1-1; D possibly corresponds to TRBD1 (5 bases). CDR3 size: 16 residues. V was cut by 0 bases and J by 1 base, with 13 bases left in between. Germline V gene lookup returns CDR1 SGHNT and CDR2 YYREEE (reference sequence). The DNA for the CDR3 is TGTGCCAGCAGCTTGGGGGGGAGGGGCAGGAACACTGAAGCTTTCTTT. Translating gives CASSLGGRGRNTEAFF.